Listed below are T cell receptor beta chains from one sample, sequenced in a study of cytomegalovirus exposure and HLA in healthy donors. TCRdb keeps only in-frame clones here, not all; method: immunoSEQ multiplex PCR. The sample consists of approximately 100,000 clones, 74% of them appearing once. Sequencing was carried out using PBMCs. These receptor sequences come from a human donor in good health. The conserved cysteine and the conserved F or W are not part of the CDR3 here.

j_call: TRBJ2-1
v_call: TRBV7-6
cdr3_aa: ASSLQGSGLAAINEQF

j_call: TRBJ2-5
v_call: TRBV4-3
cdr3_aa: ASSPGSQGSQTQY

j_call: TRBJ1-1
v_call: TRBV10-2
cdr3_aa: ASAGGGGTEAF

j_call: TRBJ2-1
v_call: TRBV6-1
cdr3_aa: ASSEARVDEQF

j_call: TRBJ1-1
v_call: TRBV5-4
cdr3_aa: ASSFVQLNTEAF

j_call: TRBJ1-5
v_call: TRBV28
cdr3_aa: ASSQSGDRSRPQH

j_call: NA
v_call: TRBV5-1
cdr3_aa: ASSLAGGLSYEQY

j_call: TRBJ1-1
v_call: TRBV7-8
cdr3_aa: ASSTENTEAF

j_call: TRBJ2-2
v_call: TRBV7-2
cdr3_aa: ASSRIAGGGTGELF

j_call: TRBJ2-3
v_call: TRBV6-4
cdr3_aa: ASSTGGVGTQY

j_call: TRBJ2-4
v_call: TRBV28
cdr3_aa: ASTSMTGALAKNIQY

j_call: TRBJ1-1
v_call: TRBV5-1
cdr3_aa: ASRPRDRGSNTEAF

j_call: TRBJ2-1
v_call: TRBV5-1
cdr3_aa: ASSGEQGATHNEQF

j_call: TRBJ1-5
v_call: TRBV7-2
cdr3_aa: ASSFWDRIYSNQPQH

j_call: TRBJ2-1
v_call: TRBV5-1
cdr3_aa: ASSPTGVVNEQF

j_call: TRBJ1-1
v_call: TRBV9
cdr3_aa: ASSLQDSRTEAF

j_call: TRBJ2-2
v_call: TRBV9
cdr3_aa: ASTFKEGAGELF

j_call: TRBJ2-1
v_call: TRBV11-3
cdr3_aa: ASSVVGTLAGGDEQF